This T cell receptor (beta chain) was recorded in a study of OX40 agonist ivuxolimab in advanced cancers. TCRdb's table, derived via immunoSEQ multiplex PCR, lists solely in-frame clones and lacks some. The data contain under 80,000 clones, 90% of them seen just once; the ten biggest clones take up about 1.8%. The V gene's germline CDR1 is LNHDA and CDR2 SQIVND (reference sequence). The CDR3 sequence is 16 residues long. V shed 9 bases and J shed 0 bases, with 20 bases lying between them. The source was CD4+ or CD8+ T cells sorted from blood, collected in a trial of the OX40 agonist ivuxolimab. The source of this sequence is an adult with an advanced solid tumor such as melanoma, head and neck, liver or kidney cancer. This rearrangement joins TRBV19 to TRBJ2-5, with a tentative D call TRBD2 (6 bases). The CDR3: CASSRRVTVYQETQYF. In nucleotides, the CDR3 is TGTGCCAGCTCCCGGAGGGTTACGGTATACCAAGAGACCCAGTACTTC. Full variable domain (outside the CDR3, taken from reference TRBV19 and TRBJ2-5): DGGITQSPKYLFRKEGQNVTLSCEQNLNHDAMYWYRQDPGQGLRLIYYSQIVNDFQKGDIAEGYSVSREKKESFPLTVTSAQKNPTAFYLCASSRRVTVYQETQYFGPGTRLLVL.